This TCR beta chain was identified during a study of CD8 T cells in Susac syndrome. This clonotype appeared a single time. RNA was extracted with the RNeasy kit, and a quantity of roughly 0.5 to 1 ug was reverse transcribed using random hexamers. TCR beta CDR3 was amplified by immunoSEQ covering 54 Vbeta and 13 Jbeta. TCRdb fed the immunoSEQ multiplex PCR reads into MiXCR, producing one record per CDR3 protein. There are 90,000 or so distinct CDR3 sequences in the sample; about 93% occur only once, and about 0.32% lies in the top ten. The T cells that were sequenced for TCR beta were CD8+ and CD4+ cells from blood. This TCR derives from a human donor in good health. The specimen was CD8+ T cells from PBMCs.

The DNA for the CDR3 is TGTGCCAGCAGCGGGGGACAGGGGATGGGGGAGACCCAGTACTTC. It is translated as CASSGGQGMGETQYF. V gene TRBV5-4 combines with J gene TRBJ2-5; TRBD1 matches 10 bases. Looked up from germline, CDR1 is SGHNT and CDR2 is YYREEE (reference sequence). CDR3 length: 15 amino acids. V was pared by 4 bases and J by 5 bases, with 8 bases of the junction left unmatched.